This TCR beta chain was identified during a study of vaccination and CD4 T cells after COVID-19. The overall study: Diagnosis preceded the drawing of post-COVID samples by a median approximately 110 days (range 35 to 161).

The study's findings and limits: Median SARS-CoV-2-reactive clonotype numbers went from 21 to 38; this increase was not significant. Spike mono-reactivity applied to 304 of 307 vaccine-specific clones detected in convalescent patients. The authors studied relatively few convalescent patients and analyzed no early post-infection timepoints.

This CDR3 contains 16 residues. The ends lost 4 bases at V and 3 bases at J; junction bases unmatched: 11. In germline, CDR1 is MNHEY, CDR2 SMNVEV (reference sequence). Concerning this clonotype: Its antigen is undetermined.

The time point here: late sampling 161 to 241 days after vaccination in a few convalescent patients. TCRdb independently ran MiXCR on the PCR reads; one entry per CDR3 protein. The sample carries tens of thousands of distinct CDR3 sequences, 49% recorded once. The material was CD4+ T cells from blood, obtained about 7 months after SARS-CoV-2 vaccination. The source is a human donor who had recovered from COVID-19. The chain carries TRBV27 and TRBJ2-7; TRBD2 matches at 8 bases. The CDR3 bases are TGTGCCAGCAGTTCATTTACAACTAGCGGCAGCTACGAGCAGTACTTC. As protein: CASSSFTTSGSYEQYF.